This T cell receptor beta chain was documented in a study of neurological immune-mediated disorders (dated by TCRdb to between 2018 and 2021). General notes on the study: Among the approximately 35 multiple sclerosis patients, around 30 had relapsing-remitting MS and 3 had secondary progressive MS. Peripheral blood TCR-beta repertoires from patients with HTLV-I-associated myelopathy (HAM/TSP), patients with multiple sclerosis, and healthy controls were compared in the study using UMI-based sequencing. The approximately 110 TCR-beta libraries included longitudinal samples, technical triplicates and paired sorted CD4+ and CD8+ T-cell subsets alongside PBMC samples. Of the approximately 68 subjects in the cohort, about 14 were HAM/TSP patients, approximately 35 were multiple sclerosis patients, and about 20 were healthy controls.

Here is what the overall study found, with its caveats: No identical CDR3 amino acid sequences were found to be shared among expanded clones across subjects, suggesting that TCR-beta repertoires were private in all groups. TCR clonal expansion was highest in HAM/TSP patients and lowest in MS patients, with MS patients falling below even healthy controls. The MS cluster showed no association with clinical or MRI features, and the authors stated that larger cohorts are needed. Repertoires from 18 of 34 MS patients were grouped by phylogenetic analysis into a cluster of related CDR3 sequences, suggesting a possible repertoire-level signature.

This clonotype was picked up many times. The specificity of this receptor is unknown. Base qualities are not at hand, and no much larger clone is one base apart. CDR1 and CDR2 are read off the germline V gene as KGHSH and LQKENI. Counted from cysteine to phenylalanine, this CDR3 has 13 amino acids. Solely the CDR3 DNA is kept, with 39 bases framed from the first base. V is trimmed back by 2 bases and J by 4 bases, and the junction contains 2 bases that no gene match accounts for. cDNA was synthesized by template-switch 5'RACE using a primer with a 10-nucleotide random unique molecular identifier that tagged each TCR transcript. Every sequencing run covered 15-18 subjects and yielded more than 200 million TCR-beta sequences. The RNeasy kit was used for extraction of total RNA. TCR-beta VDJ regions were amplified with primers for the TCR constant region and the 5'RACE anchor, using the KAPA Real-time Library Amplification kit. A first PCR added sample indexes and Illumina adaptors, and a second PCR then raised library yield. After purification with Ampure beads, the TCR product of roughly 650 bp was size-selected on a 2% E-gel SizeSelection system. Before pooling, library quality was checked on a Bioanalyzer, concentration was measured with Qubit, and libraries were quantified with the Kapa Library Quantification kit. Paired-end 2 x 150 bp sequencing of the libraries was performed on an Illumina HiSeq 2500. To increase sequence diversity, roughly 25-31% phiX was spiked into each library pool. The study's processing was this. Quality-filtered reads were processed with the UMI-based MiGEC pipeline, which removed over 85% of raw TCR sequences during error correction. VDJ genes were aligned to IMGT germline references, and clonotypes were defined by unique CDR3 amino acid sequence plus V-J genes. Clonal expansion, Shannon diversity and CDR3 relatedness were evaluated with VDJtools (CalcPairwiseDistances, ClusterSamples), while phylogenetic trees were built in CLCbio workbench. Expanded clones were defined as having at least 8 unique UMIs, based on coefficient-of-variation modelling across technical triplicates. TCRdb itself trimmed the public reads at Q25 with fastp, ran MiXCR and retained productive beta chains. Identical CDR3 proteins give one entry, which carries the most common genes and DNA. What appears here as the V and J calls and clone size reflects TCRdb's work, not the paper's. The sample records 95,000 to 150,000 distinct CDR3 sequences, about 3.2% of which are singletons. Roughly 1.3% of the sample goes to the ten largest clones.

Libraries from unsorted PBMCs were made from 2 million PBMCs kept in RNAlater at -80 degrees C until RNA extraction. Multiple sclerosis patients were enrolled in a US clinical protocol evaluating disease progression by magnetic resonance imaging. PBMCs were separated from peripheral blood using Ficoll-Hypaque density gradient centrifugation and then cryopreserved in liquid nitrogen. The TCR originated in a woman aged 25 to 39 with multiple sclerosis. Sequencing was done on a sample of PBMCs. The sequence joins TRBV18 to TRBJ2-7; a stretch of 7 junction bases matches TRBD1. The DNA sequence is TGTGCCAGCTCACCAAAGGACAGGTACGAGCAGTACTTC. This sequence encodes CASSPKDRYEQYF.